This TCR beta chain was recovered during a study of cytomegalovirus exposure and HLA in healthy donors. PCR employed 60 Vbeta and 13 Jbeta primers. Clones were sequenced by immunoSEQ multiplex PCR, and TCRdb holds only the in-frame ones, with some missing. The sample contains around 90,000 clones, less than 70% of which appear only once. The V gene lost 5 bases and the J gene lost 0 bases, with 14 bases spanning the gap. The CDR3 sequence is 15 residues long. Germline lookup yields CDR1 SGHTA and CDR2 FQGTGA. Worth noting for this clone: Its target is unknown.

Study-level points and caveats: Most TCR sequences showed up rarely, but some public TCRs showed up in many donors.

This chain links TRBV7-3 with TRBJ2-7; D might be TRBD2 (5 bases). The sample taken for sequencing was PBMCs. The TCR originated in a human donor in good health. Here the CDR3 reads CASSRVGRSSYEQYF. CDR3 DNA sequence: TGTGCCAGCAGCCGAGTGGGGAGAAGCTCCTACGAGCAGTACTTC.